This TCR beta chain originates from a study of T cell responses to AZD1222 COVID-19 vaccine. The data were produced by immunoSEQ multiplex PCR, yet TCRdb's version contains in-frame clones alone and is incomplete. The data show over 100,000 clones, with 80% to 90% seen just once and approximately 3.3% held by the top ten. In the case of this clone: Its antigen remains unknown.

Study results and limitations: Spike was spanned by vaccine-associated CD4 TCRs, which were dominant at 160-218 and 743-854.

The sequence derives from an adult in good health. This material consisted of peripheral blood, taken on day 0 of AZD1222 vaccination.

The CDR3 DNA is TGTGCCACCCTTGCAGGGCCATCTAGTTTGGATACGCAGTATTTT. As protein: CATLAGPSSLDTQYF. The chain uses TRBV24-1 and TRBJ2-3, with D perhaps TRBD1 (5 bases). From germline, CDR1 is KGHDR and CDR2 SFDVKD. The CDR3 consists of 15 residues. With 9 bases removed from V and 6 bases from J, the gap between germline ends came to 21 bases.